This TCR beta chain was sequenced in a study of identical twins. Study-wide results and limits: The more abundant beta clonotypes in cord blood had fewer insertions, and memory repertoires did not show this.

cDNA carried unique molecular identifiers, and a universal primer site was added by template switching. From the 5' RACE reads, TCRdb called clonotypes with MiXCR, one entry per CDR3 protein. The top ten hold more than 0.5% of the sample, which has approximately 470,000 distinct CDR3 sequences, 12% to 15% seen once. The sample holds a few counts of this clonotype. The antigen is undetermined. These data also featured in a second study, about yellow fever vaccine responses in identical twins. That work adds: Reportedly, twins' vaccine T cell responses looked partly convergent and partly personalized.

The source of this sequence is a woman between 18 and 30 years old in good health. Material: CD4+ T cells sorted from blood.

The CDR3 sequence is CASKFGGISSYEQYF. In DNA form, the CDR3 reads TGCGCCAGCAAATTCGGGGGGATCAGCTCCTACGAGCAGTACTTC. The chain links TRBV5-1 to TRBJ2-7, with 7 positions matching TRBD2. Germline V gene data show CDR1 as SGHRS and CDR2 as YFSETQ. The CDR3 consists of 15 residues. V trimming: 6 bases; J trimming: 0 bases; junction bases outside the gene matches: 9.